Below, 25 T cell receptor beta chains from the same sample are listed, as sequenced in a study of OX40 agonist ivuxolimab in advanced cancers. Only in-frame clones appear in the TCRdb table, and some are missing; sequencing was by immunoSEQ multiplex PCR. Found here are around 62,000 clones, approximately 91% of them singletons; the top ten hold approximately 0.3%. Sample: CD4+ or CD8+ T cells sorted from blood, taken in a trial of the OX40 agonist ivuxolimab. The receptors shown here come from an adult with an advanced solid tumor such as melanoma, head and neck, liver or kidney cancer.

This rearrangement joins TRBV2 to TRBJ2-2, with TRBD2 as a possible D gene (5 bases). Trimming took off 9 bases at V and 5 bases at J, with 19 bases between the two ends. The CDR3 sequence is 15 residues long. Germline V gene sequence: CDR1 SNHLY, CDR2 FYNNEI. DNA for the CDR3: TGTGCCAGTACTAGATCGGGGTTAGGTACCGGGGAGCTGTTTTTT. It codes for CASTRSGLGTGELFF.

The rearrangement uses TRBV5-5 and TRBJ2-7; D is uncertain. Germline values: CDR1 SGHKS, CDR2 YYEKEE (reference sequence). The CDR3 is made up of 11 amino acids. The V and J ends lost 2 bases and 2 bases respectively, with 2 bases between them. CDR3 coding DNA: TGTGCCAGCAGCTTTGCCTACGAGCAGTACTTC. It encodes CASSFAYEQYF.

The J gene is TRBJ1-4, the V gene TRBV10-2, with D uncertain. Trimming took 3 bases from V and 6 from J, leaving 5 bases between them. The V gene's germline CDR1 is WSHSY and CDR2 SAAADI. CDR3 size: 12 residues. This chain's CDR3 is CASSDYDEKLFF. As DNA, the CDR3 is TGCGCCAGCAGTGACTACGATGAAAAACTGTTTTTT.

CDR3 amino acids: CASSEGLGYTF. The DNA of the CDR3 is TGTGCCAGCAGTGAAGGGTTAGGCTACACCTTC. The chain carries TRBV2 and TRBJ1-2; D unclear. CDR3 length equals 11 residues. Germline V CDR1 and CDR2: SNHLY, FYNNEI. The V end lost 1 base, the J end lost 8 bases, and 5 bases lay between the germline ends.

The CDR3 region has the DNA TGTGCCAGCAGCCAAGGAACCCAGGGTTGGGGCACAGATACGCAGTATTTT. Translating gives CASSQGTQGWGTDTQYF. The chain links TRBV14 to TRBJ2-3; a weak D match, TRBD1 (5 bases). The CDR3 has 17 amino acids. Looked up from germline, CDR1 is SGHDN and CDR2 is FVKESK. Trimming took 1 base from V and 1 from J, leaving 15 bases between them.

The chain has TRBV5-6 and TRBJ2-2; possibly TRBD1 or TRBD2 for D (5 bases each). Germline lookup yields CDR1 SGHDT and CDR2 YYEEEE. The CDR3 loop spans 15 amino acids. The germline V and J ends were trimmed by 4 bases and 2 bases, with 12 bases remaining between them. The CDR3 coding sequence is TGTGCCAGCAGCGTATCGGGGACCAACACCGGGGAGCTGTTTTTT. Its protein is CASSVSGTNTGELFF.

V is TRBV27 and J is TRBJ2-7; 7 bases agree with TRBD2. The trim removed 6 bases at V and 4 bases at J, leaving 6 bases unmatched. Looked up from germline, CDR1 is MNHEY and CDR2 is SMNVEV (reference sequence). The CDR3 sequence is 13 residues long. This CDR3 reads CASSPTGRYEQYF. The DNA for the CDR3 is TGTGCCAGCAGCCCCACCGGGAGGTACGAGCAGTACTTC.

A note on this clone: Germline and junction disagree at one end, which may indicate a read error. This rearrangement joins TRBV7-7 to TRBJ2-1; 8 positions agree with TRBD2. CDR1 and CDR2 (germline): SSHAT, FNYEAQ (reference sequence). The CDR3 runs to 13 residues. The CDR3 region is CASSLGASGSLVF. In nucleotides, the CDR3 is TGTGCCAGCAGCTTAGGGGCGAGCGGGAGTCTGGTCTTC.

This clone was counted a single time. The chain combines TRBV7-9 with TRBJ2-2, with no clear D. The V end lost 5 bases, the J end lost 0 bases, and 7 bases lay between the germline ends. Germline V gene data show CDR1 as SEHNR and CDR2 as FQNEAQ (reference sequence). CDR3 length equals 14 residues. The CDR3 here is CASSPLANTGELFF. CDR3 nucleotides: TGTGCCAGCAGCCCGTTAGCGAACACCGGGGAGCTGTTTTTT.

The rearrangement joins TRBV5-1 to TRBJ2-1, with a weak D call TRBD2 (6 bases). The germline V and J ends were trimmed by 1 base and 1 base, with 15 bases remaining between them. This CDR3 comprises 17 residues. From germline, CDR1 is SGHRS and CDR2 YFSETQ. The CDR3 is CASSLFGTVGSYNEQFF. The CDR3, as DNA: TGCGCCAGCAGCTTGTTCGGGACTGTCGGTTCCTACAATGAGCAGTTCTTC.

The chain is built from TRBV28 and TRBJ2-1, with D perhaps TRBD2 (7 bases). The V gene's germline CDR1 is MDHEN and CDR2 SYDVKM. The CDR3 extends over 15 amino acids. Between the trimmed V and J ends, which lost 2 bases and 5 bases, there was a span of 13 bases. The CDR3 loop reads CASSLAGAGDNEQFF. Written as DNA, the CDR3 is TGTGCCAGCAGTTTAGCGGGGGCTGGAGACAATGAGCAGTTCTTC.

The genes are TRBV6-5 and TRBJ1-1; D not certain. The CDR3 loop spans 16 amino acids. Germline V gives CDR1 MNHEY, CDR2 SVGAGI. Trimming removed 2 bases from V and 0 bases from J, with 13 bases in between. The CDR3 spells CASSYRAGEMNTEAFF. CDR3 nucleotide sequence: TGTGCCAGCAGTTACCGGGCAGGCGAAATGAACACTGAAGCTTTCTTT.

The V and J genes are TRBV7-8 and TRBJ2-6; D may match TRBD1 or TRBD2 (5 bases each). This CDR3 is 17 amino acids long. The V end lost 2 bases, the J end lost 0 bases, and 11 bases lay between the germline ends. CDR1 and CDR2 from the germline V gene are SGHVS and FQNEAQ. This CDR3 reads CASSLLGVPSGANVLTF. The DNA of the CDR3 is TGTGCCAGCAGCTTATTGGGGGTTCCCTCTGGGGCCAACGTCCTGACTTTC.

In this sample, this clone turned up a few times. This sequence joins TRBV7-2 and TRBJ1-5, with D perhaps TRBD1 (6 bases). Per germline, CDR1 SGHTA and CDR2 FQGNSA. V shed 5 bases and J shed 5 bases, with 19 bases lying between them. The CDR3 length is 16 residues. The CDR3 bases are TGTGCCAGCAGCCGCTCGTCGACAGGCCGGGATCAGCCCCAGCATTTT. Protein product: CASSRSSTGRDQPQHF.

The chain recombines TRBV5-1 with TRBJ1-1; 8 bases are a match to TRBD1. The V gene's germline CDR1 is SGHRS and CDR2 YFSETQ. This CDR3 is 14 amino acids long. Trimming removed 3 bases from V and 2 bases from J; junction bases left unmatched: 3. The DNA of the CDR3 is TGCGCCAGCAGCTCTGGACAGGGTAACACTGAAGCTTTCTTT. It codes for CASSSGQGNTEAFF.

The chain couples TRBV29-1 to TRBJ2-7; weak D call: TRBD2 (6 bases). CDR3 length equals 13 residues. From germline, CDR1 is SQVTM and CDR2 ANQGSEA. Trimming cost V 7 bases and J 3 bases, with 16 bases left between them. DNA for the CDR3: TGCAGCGGACTTGAGGGACTTGGCTACGAGCAGTACTTC. Residues: CSGLEGLGYEQYF.

This chain joins TRBV19 and TRBJ1-5; the D is unclear. V lost 1 base and J 7 bases, leaving 5 bases between the germline ends. The CDR3 is 12 residues long. Looked up from germline, CDR1 is LNHDA and CDR2 is SQIVND (reference sequence). DNA for the CDR3: TGTGCCAGTAGTATAGTAGGGCAGCCCCAGCATTTT. Protein: CASSIVGQPQHF. Supplemented by reference TRBV19 and TRBJ1-5, the full variable domain reads DGGITQSPKYLFRKEGQNVTLSCEQNLNHDAMYWYRQDPGQGLRLIYYSQIVNDFQKGDIAEGYSVSREKKESFPLTVTSAQKNPTAFYLCASSIVGQPQHFGDGTRLSIL.

This chain links TRBV2 with TRBJ2-7; the match to TRBD2 covers 7 bases. The V and J ends lost 8 bases and 4 bases, in that order; junction bases with no gene match: 5. The CDR3 length is 12 residues. The germline CDR1 and CDR2 sequences are SNHLY and FYNNEI. The CDR3, as DNA: TGTGCCAGCTCGATTAGCGGGTACGAGCAGTACTTC. This encodes CASSISGYEQYF.

The chain recombines TRBV6-5 with TRBJ2-2; 7 nucleotides align to TRBD1. V lost 1 base, J lost 5 bases, and 7 bases stayed unmatched. Germline V gene data show CDR1 as MNHEY and CDR2 as SVGAGI. This CDR3 has 16 residues. The CDR3 nucleotides are TGTGCCAGCAGTTACTTCCGAGCAGGGGGAACCGGGGAGCTGTTTTTT. Translating gives CASSYFRAGGTGELFF.

The chain joins TRBV7-9 to TRBJ2-1; TRBD2 agrees at 8 bases. Germline assignment: CDR1 SEHNR and CDR2 FQNEAQ (reference sequence). The CDR3 totals 12 residues. V lost 4 bases to trimming and J lost 10 bases; unmatched junction nucleotides: 3. CDR3 DNA sequence: TGTGCCAGCAGCTCAACTAGCGGAGAGCAGTTCTTC. Translating gives CASSSTSGEQFF.

This chain links TRBV5-1 with TRBJ2-3, with D tentatively TRBD2 (6 bases). Germline CDR1 is SGHRS and CDR2 is YFSETQ. This CDR3 region has 15 residues. The germline V and J ends were trimmed by 3 bases and 3 bases, with 14 bases remaining between them. The DNA for the CDR3 is TGCGCCAGCAGCTCTTTAGCGGCAATAACAGATACGCAGTATTTT. It is translated as CASSSLAAITDTQYF.

The chain joins TRBV2 to TRBJ1-2, with D hard to call. CDR3 length: 12 amino acids. The V end was cut by 7 bases, the J end by 3 bases, with 9 bases between. From germline, CDR1 is SNHLY and CDR2 FYNNEI. CDR3 sequence: CASTGSYYGYTF. In DNA form, the CDR3 reads TGTGCCAGCACCGGGTCGTACTATGGCTACACCTTC.

This sequence joins TRBV11-2 and TRBJ2-7; 11 bases match TRBD1. CDR1 is SGHAT, CDR2 FQNNGV, per germline. CDR3 size: 15 residues. The V and J ends lost 5 bases and 6 bases, in that order; junction bases with no gene match: 9. The chain's CDR3 is CASSRVGQGAGEQYF. The CDR3, as DNA: TGTGCCAGCAGCCGTGTCGGACAGGGGGCAGGCGAGCAGTACTTC. Combining the CDR3 with reference TRBV11-2 and TRBJ2-7 gives the whole variable domain EAGVAQSPRYKIIEKRQSVAFWCNPISGHATLYWYQQILGQGPKLLIQFQNNGVVDDSQLPKDRFSAERLKGVDSTLKIQPAKLEDSAVYLCASSRVGQGAGEQYFGPGTRLTVT.

This chain uses TRBV7-6 with TRBJ2-2; D gene ambiguous. Germline CDR1 SGHVS, CDR2 FNYEAQ. The CDR3 runs to 12 residues. Between the trimmed V and J ends, which lost 5 bases and 4 bases, there was a span of 5 bases. For the CDR3, the DNA is TGTGCCAGCAGCCCGACCACCGGGGAGCTGTTTTTT. This codes for CASSPTTGELFF. Using reference TRBV7-6 and TRBJ2-2 for the parts outside the CDR3, the full variable domain is GAGVSQSPRYKVTKRGQDVALRCDPISGHVSLYWYRQALGQGPEFLTYFNYEAQQDKSGLPNDRFSAERPEGSISTLTIQRTEQRDSAMYRCASSPTTGELFFGEGSRLTVL.

The CDR3 DNA is TGTGCCAGCAGCTTAGAACCGGGACTAGCGGGAGTTAATGAGCAGTTCTTC. Translation gives CASSLEPGLAGVNEQFF. The V call is TRBV7-6, the J call TRBJ2-1, with 14 bases aligning to TRBD2. This CDR3 is 17 amino acids long. The ends lost 1 base at V and 7 bases at J; junction bases unmatched: 6. Germline loops: CDR1 SGHVS, CDR2 FNYEAQ.